This T cell receptor beta chain was sequenced in a study of vaccination and CD4 T cells after COVID-19. At the level of the study: The stimulating agents, overlapping spike peptides, came from SARS-CoV-2, HCoV-NL63, HCoV-OC43 and HCoV-229E.

This clonotype is judged medium-sized (0.01 to 0.1%). Its cognate antigen is unknown. Regarding the study as a whole: In convalescent patients, a median roughly 86% of post-vaccine SARS-CoV-2-reactive clones appeared only after vaccination.

The treatment: roughly 11-day PBMC culture with coronavirus spike peptide pools or control peptides (ViraFEST assay). T cells were expanded with peptide pools, and expanded clonotypes were identified by TCR sequencing. Sequencing of the DNA from cultured CD4+ T cells was carried out with the Oncomine TCR Beta short-read assay. TCRdb ran MiXCR on the PCR reads and lists one entry per CDR3 protein. The sample records 10,000 to 15,000 distinct CDR3 sequences, less than 80% being singletons. V lost 6 bases to trimming and J lost 5 bases; unmatched junction nucleotides: 14. The CDR3 has 17 amino acids. CDR1 is MDHEN, CDR2 SYDVKM, per germline.

This clonotype was sampled from a human donor who had recovered from COVID-19. Sequenced sample: CD4+ T cells from blood, cultured in vitro. The V gene is TRBV28, the J gene TRBJ1-5, with TRBD1 identical over 9 bases. CDR3 sequence (DNA): TGTGCCAGCAGAACTTCCGGGACAGGGAATCCCGATCAGCCCCAGCATTTT. It specifies CASRTSGTGNPDQPQHF.